Presented here are 9 T cell receptor beta chains from one specimen sequenced in a study of shared clonotypes between healthy human individuals. The method was immunoSEQ multiplex PCR; TCRdb's version includes in-frame clones alone and lacks a portion of them. The table records more than 400,000 clones, about 95% of them present only once. The sample taken for sequencing was naive CD4+ T cells sorted from blood. Subset given: CD45RA+ positively selected. The receptors were gathered from a woman aged 25 to 39 in good health.

This rearrangement joins TRBV27 to TRBJ2-3, with 7 bases fitting TRBD2. With V trimmed by 0 bases and J by 3 bases, 15 bases remained unmatched. Looked up from germline, CDR1 is MNHEY and CDR2 is SMNVEV (reference sequence). This CDR3 is built from 19 residues. The CDR3 DNA is TGTGCCAGCAGTTTATCGGTTTGGGGAGCGACTAGCAGAACAGATACGCAGTATTTT. It yields the protein CASSLSVWGATSRTDTQYF.

The rearrangement links TRBV23-1 to TRBJ1-5, with D maybe TRBD1 (6 bases). TRBV23-1 falls under the ORF class, with uncertain function. This CDR3 contains 15 residues. The ends were cut back, 3 bases at V and 6 bases at J, with 15 bases in the middle. CDR3 sequence (DNA): TGCGCCAGCAGTCAGAGCAGTATAGGGGGTCAGCCCCAGCATTTT. Amino acids: CASSQSSIGGQPQHF.

As for this clone: Other DNA variants within this sample encode the same CDR3. The chain is built from TRBV5-1 and TRBJ2-7; 8 bases match TRBD2. Germline assignment: CDR1 SGHRS and CDR2 YFSETQ. V was pared by 2 bases and J by 2 bases, with 3 bases of the junction left unmatched. The CDR3 loop spans 14 amino acids. This CDR3 reads CASSLLAETYEQYF. DNA for the CDR3: TGCGCCAGCAGCTTACTAGCGGAAACCTACGAGCAGTACTTC.

This chain joins TRBV6-1 and TRBJ2-3, with D tentatively TRBD1 (5 bases). V lost 6 bases and J 0 bases, leaving 13 bases between the germline ends. The CDR3 sequence is 15 residues long. CDR1 MNHNS and CDR2 SASEGT come from the germline V gene. The CDR3 loop reads CASRLDTTSTDTQYF. In DNA form, the CDR3 reads TGTGCCAGCAGGCTGGACACGACTAGCACAGATACGCAGTATTTT.

The rearrangement joins TRBV11-2 to TRBJ2-1; TRBD1 matches 9 bases. From germline, CDR1 is SGHAT and CDR2 FQNNGV. The CDR3 spans 16 residues. The junction had 11 bases not matched to a gene; V was cut back by 3 bases and J by 8 bases. For the CDR3, the DNA is TGTGCCAGCAGCTTCGTCCCCGGACAGGGGATGGATGAGCAGTTCTTC. Amino acid sequence: CASSFVPGQGMDEQFF.

The chain combines TRBV18 with TRBJ2-5; 8 bases line up with TRBD2. The end of the DNA is better explained by TRBJ2-7, so the J call may be wrong. Germline CDR1 is KGHSH and CDR2 is LQKENI. The CDR3 length is 16 residues. The CDR3 coding sequence is TGTGCCAGCTCCCATAGAGCGGGAGCCCTCTCCTACGAGCAGTACTTC. It is translated as CASSHRAGALSYEQYF.

The chain couples TRBV6-1 to TRBJ2-2, with 8 bases aligning to TRBD1. CDR1 is MNHNS and CDR2 is SASEGT in the germline V gene. This CDR3 is built from 16 residues. V shed 3 bases, J shed 4 bases, and the junction held 7 bases outside the gene matches. CDR3 sequence (DNA): TGTGCCAGCAGTGACACAGACAGGGGTGGCACCGGGGAGCTGTTTTTT. Protein: CASSDTDRGGTGELFF.

The chain links TRBV11-2 to TRBJ2-2; the match to TRBD2 covers 7 bases. There are 15 residues in the CDR3. Germline V gene data show CDR1 as SGHAT and CDR2 as FQNNGV. Trimming took 1 base from V and 4 from J; bases not matched to a gene: 3. The CDR3 bases are TGTGCCAGCAGCTTAGGTCTAGCGGCCACCGGGGAGCTGTTTTTT. Residues: CASSLGLAATGELFF. The variable domain in full, with the rest retrieved from reference TRBV11-2 and TRBJ2-2, is EAGVAQSPRYKIIEKRQSVAFWCNPISGHATLYWYQQILGQGPKLLIQFQNNGVVDDSQLPKDRFSAERLKGVDSTLKIQPAKLEDSAVYLCASSLGLAATGELFFGEGSRLTVL.

This chain joins TRBV4-2 and TRBJ2-1; 7 bases line up with TRBD1. The germline V gene encodes CDR1 LGHNA and CDR2 YNFKEQ. The CDR3 spans 16 residues. The junction had 9 bases not matched to a gene; V was cut back by 0 bases and J by 7 bases. CDR3 protein: CASSQDQGQVWNEQFF. DNA of the CDR3: TGTGCCAGCAGCCAAGATCAAGGACAGGTTTGGAATGAGCAGTTCTTC.